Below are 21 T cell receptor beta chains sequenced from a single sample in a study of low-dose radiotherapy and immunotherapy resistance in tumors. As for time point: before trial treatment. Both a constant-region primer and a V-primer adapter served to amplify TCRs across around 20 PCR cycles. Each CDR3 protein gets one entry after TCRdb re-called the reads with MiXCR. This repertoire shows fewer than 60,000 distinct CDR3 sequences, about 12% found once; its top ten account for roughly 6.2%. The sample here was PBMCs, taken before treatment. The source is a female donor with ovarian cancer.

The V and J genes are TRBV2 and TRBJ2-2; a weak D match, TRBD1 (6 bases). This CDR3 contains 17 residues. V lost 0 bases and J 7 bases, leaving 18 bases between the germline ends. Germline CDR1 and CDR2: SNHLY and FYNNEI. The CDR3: CASSEAGAGLGNGELFF. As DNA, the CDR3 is TGTGCCAGCAGTGAAGCGGGGGCAGGCCTAGGTAACGGGGAGCTGTTTTTT. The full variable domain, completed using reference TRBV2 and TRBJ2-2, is EPEVTQTPSHQVTQMGQEVILRCVPISNHLYFYWYRQILGQKVEFLVSFYNNEISEKSEIFDDQFSVERPDGSNFTLKIRSTKLEDSAMYFCASSEAGAGLGNGELFFGEGSRLTVL.

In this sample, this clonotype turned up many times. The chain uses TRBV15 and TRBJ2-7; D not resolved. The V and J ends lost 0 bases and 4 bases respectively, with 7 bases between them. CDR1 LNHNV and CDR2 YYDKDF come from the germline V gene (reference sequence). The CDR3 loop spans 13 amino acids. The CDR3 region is CATSRDTGYEQYF. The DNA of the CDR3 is TGTGCCACCAGCAGAGATACCGGGTACGAGCAGTACTTC.

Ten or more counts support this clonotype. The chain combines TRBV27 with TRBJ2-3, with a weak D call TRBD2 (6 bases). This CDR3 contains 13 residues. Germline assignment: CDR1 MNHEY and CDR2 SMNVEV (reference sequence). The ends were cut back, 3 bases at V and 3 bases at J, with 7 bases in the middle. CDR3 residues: CASSFRGTDTQYF. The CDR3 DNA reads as TGTGCCAGCAGTTTCCGGGGGACAGATACGCAGTATTTT.

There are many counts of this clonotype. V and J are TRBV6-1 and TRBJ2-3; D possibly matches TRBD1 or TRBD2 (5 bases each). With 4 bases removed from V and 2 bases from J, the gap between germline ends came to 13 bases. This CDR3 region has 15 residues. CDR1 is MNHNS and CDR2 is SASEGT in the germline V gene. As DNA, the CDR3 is TGTGCCAGCAGTGTCCCGGGACCAGACACAGATACGCAGTATTTT. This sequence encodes CASSVPGPDTDTQYF.

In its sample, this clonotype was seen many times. CDR3 residues: CASSYPGSTYEQYF. CDR3 coding DNA: TGTGCCAGCAGTTACCCGGGGAGCACCTACGAGCAGTACTTC. This chain uses TRBV28 with TRBJ2-7, with a possible D match to TRBD2 (5 bases). Deletions cut 4 bases from V and 2 bases from J, with 12 bases between. The germline V gene has CDR1 MDHEN and CDR2 SYDVKM. CDR3 length equals 14 residues.

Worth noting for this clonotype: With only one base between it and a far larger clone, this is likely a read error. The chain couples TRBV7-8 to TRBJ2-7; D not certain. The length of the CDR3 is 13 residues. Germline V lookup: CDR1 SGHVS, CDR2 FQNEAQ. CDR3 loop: CASSLSLGYERYF. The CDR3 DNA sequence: TGTGCCAGCAGCTTGAGCCTGGGGTACGAGCGGTACTTC.

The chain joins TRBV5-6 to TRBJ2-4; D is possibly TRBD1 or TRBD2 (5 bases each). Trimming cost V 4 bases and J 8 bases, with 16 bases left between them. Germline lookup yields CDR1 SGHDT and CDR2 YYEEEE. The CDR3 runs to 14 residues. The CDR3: CASSPLDTGDIQYF. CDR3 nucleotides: TGTGCCAGCAGCCCATTGGACACCGGGGACATTCAGTACTTC.

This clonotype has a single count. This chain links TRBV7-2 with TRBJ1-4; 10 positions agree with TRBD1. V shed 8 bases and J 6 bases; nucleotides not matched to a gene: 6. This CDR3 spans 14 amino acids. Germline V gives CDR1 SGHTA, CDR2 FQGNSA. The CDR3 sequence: CASASTGGYEKLFF. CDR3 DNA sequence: TGTGCCAGCGCATCGACAGGGGGCTATGAAAAACTGTTTTTT.

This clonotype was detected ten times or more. The CDR3 region is CASIGWDTEAFF. The CDR3 DNA follows: TGTGCCTCCATCGGCTGGGACACTGAAGCTTTCTTT. The chain uses TRBV10-3 and TRBJ1-1; D gene ambiguous. This CDR3 has 12 residues. The germline V gene has CDR1 ENHRY and CDR2 SYGVKD. V dropped 11 bases and J dropped 3 bases, with 13 bases sitting between them.

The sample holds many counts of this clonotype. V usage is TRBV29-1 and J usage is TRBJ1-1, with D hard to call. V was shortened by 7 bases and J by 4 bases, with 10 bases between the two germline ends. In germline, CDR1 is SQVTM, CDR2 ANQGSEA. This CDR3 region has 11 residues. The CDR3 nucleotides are TGCAGCGCCCGAGGTTCCACTGAAGCTTTCTTT. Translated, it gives CSARGSTEAFF.

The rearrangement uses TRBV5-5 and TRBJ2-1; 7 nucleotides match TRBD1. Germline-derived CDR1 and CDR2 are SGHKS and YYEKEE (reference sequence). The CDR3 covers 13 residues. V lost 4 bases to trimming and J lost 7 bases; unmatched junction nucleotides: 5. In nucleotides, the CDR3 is TGTGCCAGCAGCGGTTGGGACAGAAATGAGCAGTTCTTC. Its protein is CASSGWDRNEQFF.

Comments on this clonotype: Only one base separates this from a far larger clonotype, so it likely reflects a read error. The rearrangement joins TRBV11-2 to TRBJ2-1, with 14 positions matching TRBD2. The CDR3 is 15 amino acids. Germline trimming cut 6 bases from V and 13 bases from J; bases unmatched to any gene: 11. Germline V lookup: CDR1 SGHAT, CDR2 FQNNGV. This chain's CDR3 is CASRRGTSGRETQFF. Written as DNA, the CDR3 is TGTGCCAGCAGACGCGGGACTAGCGGGAGAGAGACCCAGTTCTTC.

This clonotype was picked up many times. In nucleotides, the CDR3 is TGTGCCAGCAGCCCCGGGACTAGCTCCTACAATGAGCAGTTCTTC. It translates to CASSPGTSSYNEQFF. The chain links TRBV27 to TRBJ2-1; TRBD2 agrees at 8 bases. The V gene's germline CDR1 is MNHEY and CDR2 SMNVEV (reference sequence). The CDR3 is made up of 15 amino acids. V dropped 6 bases and J dropped 0; count of bases not matched to a gene: 4.

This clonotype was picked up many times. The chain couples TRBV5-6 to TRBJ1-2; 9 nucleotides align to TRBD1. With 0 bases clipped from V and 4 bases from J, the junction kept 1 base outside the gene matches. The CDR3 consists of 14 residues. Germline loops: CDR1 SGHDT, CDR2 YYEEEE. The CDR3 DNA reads TGTGCCAGCAGCTTGGAGGGACAGGGCTATGGCTACACCTTC. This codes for CASSLEGQGYGYTF.

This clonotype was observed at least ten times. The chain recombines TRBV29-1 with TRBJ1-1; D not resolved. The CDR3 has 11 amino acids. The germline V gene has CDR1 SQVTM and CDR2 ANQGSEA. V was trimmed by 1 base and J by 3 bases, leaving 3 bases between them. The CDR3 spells CSVEGYTEAFF. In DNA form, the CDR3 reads TGCAGCGTTGAAGGGTACACTGAAGCTTTCTTT.

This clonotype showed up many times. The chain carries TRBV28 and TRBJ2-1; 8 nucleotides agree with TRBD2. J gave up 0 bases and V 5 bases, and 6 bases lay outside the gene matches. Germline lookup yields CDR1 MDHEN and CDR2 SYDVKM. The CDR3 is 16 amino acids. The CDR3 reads CASSPHSGNSYNEQFF. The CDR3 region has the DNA TGTGCCAGCAGTCCCCATAGCGGGAACTCCTACAATGAGCAGTTCTTC.

CDR3 bases: TGTGCCAGCAGCTGGACCACAGATACGCAGTATTTT. This encodes CASSWTTDTQYF. The V gene is TRBV12-3 or TRBV12-4, the J gene TRBJ2-3; D is unresolved. The V gene lost 6 bases and the J gene lost 2 bases, with 6 bases spanning the gap. The CDR3 length is 12 residues.

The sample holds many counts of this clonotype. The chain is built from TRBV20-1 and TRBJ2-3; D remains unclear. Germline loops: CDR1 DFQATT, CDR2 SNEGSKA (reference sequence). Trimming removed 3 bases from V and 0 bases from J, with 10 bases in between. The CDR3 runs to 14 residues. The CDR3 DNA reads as TGCAGTGCTAGGGTGACTCACAGCACAGATACGCAGTATTTT. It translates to CSARVTHSTDTQYF.

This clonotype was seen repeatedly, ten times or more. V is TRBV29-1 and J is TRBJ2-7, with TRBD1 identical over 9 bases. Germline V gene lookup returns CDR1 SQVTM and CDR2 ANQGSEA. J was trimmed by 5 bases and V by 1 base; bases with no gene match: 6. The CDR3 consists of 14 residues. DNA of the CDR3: TGCAGCGTTGAAGGGGACAGGGTTCGTGACGAGCAGTACTTC. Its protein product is CSVEGDRVRDEQYF.

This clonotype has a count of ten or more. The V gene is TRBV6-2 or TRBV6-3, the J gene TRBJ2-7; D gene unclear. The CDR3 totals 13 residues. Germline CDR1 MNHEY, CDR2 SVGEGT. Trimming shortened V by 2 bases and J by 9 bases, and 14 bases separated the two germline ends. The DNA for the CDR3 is TGTGCCAGCAGTTACATAGCAACCTGGGGGCAGTACTTC. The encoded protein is CASSYIATWGQYF.

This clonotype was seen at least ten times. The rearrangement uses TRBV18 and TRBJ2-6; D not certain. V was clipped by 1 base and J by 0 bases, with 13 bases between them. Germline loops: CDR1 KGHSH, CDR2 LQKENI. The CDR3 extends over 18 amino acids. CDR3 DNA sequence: TGTGCCAGCTCACCACGGGTCAGTGATAACTCTGGGGCCAACGTCCTGACTTTC. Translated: CASSPRVSDNSGANVLTF.